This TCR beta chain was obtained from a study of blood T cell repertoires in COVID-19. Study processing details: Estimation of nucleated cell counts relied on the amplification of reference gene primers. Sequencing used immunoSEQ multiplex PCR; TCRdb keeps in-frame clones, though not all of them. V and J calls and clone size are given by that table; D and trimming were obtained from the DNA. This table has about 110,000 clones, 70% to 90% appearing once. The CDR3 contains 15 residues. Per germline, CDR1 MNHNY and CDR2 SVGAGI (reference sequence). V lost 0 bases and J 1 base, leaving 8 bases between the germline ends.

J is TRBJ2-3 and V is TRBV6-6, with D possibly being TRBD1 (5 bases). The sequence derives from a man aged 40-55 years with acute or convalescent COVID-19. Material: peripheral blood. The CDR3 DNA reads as TGTGCCAGCAGTTACTCCCGCAGGGGCACAGATACGCAGTATTTT. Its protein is CASSYSRRGTDTQYF.